This TCR beta chain was documented in a study of cytomegalovirus exposure and HLA in healthy donors (dated 2017 in TCRdb). At the level of the whole study: An earlier analysis of 587 of the donors reported approximately 290 Gb of sequence data and 117 million unique TCR beta sequences from approximately 180 million T cells. About 280 gigabases of sequencing data and around 90 million unique TCR sequences made up an early release that covered several hundred HLA-typed donors. Of the 350 to 400 genotyped donors, approximately 82% fell in the genetic ancestry cluster associated with self-reported Caucasian donors. Genome-wide SNP genotypes for about 55% of the roughly 670 donors were used in a later genetic analysis, which treated that subset as a discovery cohort. Along with the roughly 610-subject first cohort, a separate validation cohort of approximately 110 different subjects was used. In an earlier analysis of around 540 of the donors, high-throughput TCR beta sequencing was used to judge whether each TCR beta V gene segment behaved as functional or pseudogenic. HLA typing included class I and class II loci at four-digit resolution. The number of typed donors differed by locus: roughly 620-630 for A, B, C, DRB1 and DQB1; 500 to 550 for DQA1; approximately 600 for DPA1; and about 450 for DPB1. About 5 DR-DQ haplotypes were handled as single units for association and clustering, since linkage in the cohort was strong. On average, around 230,000 unique TCR beta nucleotide sequences were sequenced per donor among about 400 genotyped donors of the cohort, with about 17% of those sequences being non-productive. The aim of the study was to test whether cataloging public T cell receptors could identify signatures of past pathogen exposure. Rather than using new phenotypic data, the later analysis identified candidate immune exposures from TCR beta sequences and from how often those sequences occurred across donors. All discovery cohort repertoires had been generated using a single sequencing platform. A later analysis re-examined previously published TCR beta repertoires from about 700 donors and added high-resolution HLA genotyping to investigate patterns of TCR occurrence. Using immunosequencing, the study profiled T cell repertoires from fewer than 700 subjects and related those repertoires to cytomegalovirus serostatus. To predict cytomegalovirus infection status, the study combined high-throughput TCR immunosequencing, statistical association of individual TCRs with disease status, and machine learning. Donor age, sex, ethnicity and CMV serostatus were collected together with the repertoire data. General study outcomes and caveats: Approximately 18 rarely observed V segments, including chromosome 9 orphons, were excluded from the earlier analysis of 550 to 700 of the donors because counts were too low. A group of highly shared sequence variants was considered likely to be a technical artifact of the sequencing pipeline. When HLA alleles, especially DR and DQ, strongly co-occurred, TCR associations were difficult to assign to individual alleles. The classifier was reported to diagnose cytomegalovirus status with high specificity and sensitivity in both the original and validation cohorts. It was suggested by the authors that the approach could potentially be generalized to other disease states and immunological phenotypes. Specific HLA alleles were associated with more than 15,000 TCR beta sequences at a false discovery rate of 0.05 in a later analysis. A later analysis found that HLA-associated TCR beta chains were more clonally expanded and had lower generation probabilities than equally common non-associated chains. HLA typing was unavailable for some donors at each locus, so association tests used only the typed subset. Correlated functional status among segregating V segments might reflect linkage disequilibrium, but an unknown experimental factor could not be ruled out. In a later genetic analysis, fewer N-insertions in productive TCRs were reported among donors in an Asian-associated ancestry cluster than the approximately 670-donor mean. While some public TCRs were present in many individuals, most TCR sequences turned up only very rarely across donors. In vitro tests confirmed that a few of the cytomegalovirus-associated TCR beta chains recognize cytomegalovirus antigens. A further reported finding was that TCR beta sequences accurately predicted the HLA-A and HLA-B alleles for most subjects in the first cohort. Some IMGT-functional V segments, including TRBV6-2 and TRBV6-3, could not be told apart with the 87-base-pair reads, so those segments were excluded. Most CMV-associated TCR beta chains appeared to be HLA-restricted in a later analysis, and the HLA associations seemed to be driven largely by CMV exposure. In the study, 150 to 200 TCR beta chains were listed as associated with cytomegalovirus. Sequencing depth was assumed to be roughly uniform across donors in the presence/absence analyses, though that assumption may not hold. This cohort had only TCR beta chains sequenced, and the lack of alpha or paired-chain data limited which features could be detected. According to a later analysis, parvovirus B19, influenza, CMV and Epstein-Barr virus appeared linked to several top co-occurrence clusters. In an earlier analysis of approximately 590 of the donors, most TCR beta V segments appeared in productive rearrangements about 90% or about 30% of the time, broadly matching IMGT annotations. V-gene and J-gene trimming of TCR beta chains was associated with a missense DCLRE1C variant in a later genetic analysis, and the association was replicated in an independent cohort. CMV serostatus was the only immune exposure information available for the cohort. In a later analysis, TCR association rates were found to vary across HLA loci, with the most associated TCRs seen for DRB1 alleles and the fewest for HLA-C alleles.

Libraries were prepared through the immunoSEQ multiplex PCR assay. A mixture of 60 forward primers for TCR Vbeta segments and 13 reverse primers for TCR Jbeta segments was used in the multiplex PCR. A multiplex PCR assay on genomic DNA amplified the CDR3 region of rearranged TCR beta genes. The Illumina HiSeq System was used to sequence the amplified TCR beta libraries as 87-base-pair reads. Regarding the original processing steps: A later analysis tallied tens of millions of unique TCR beta chains across the approximately 670 repertoires, and around 9.9 million of those chains were shared by two or more donors. Raw reads were error-corrected and collapsed into unique sequences by a nearest-neighbor algorithm in which closely related sequences were merged to remove PCR and sequencing errors. V, D and J gene segments were assigned by aligning CDR3 sequences to IMGT reference sequences. For a sequence to be retained, a match of at least six nucleotides was required to both a V gene segment and a J gene segment. Rearrangements were called productive when the CDR3 lacked stop codons and stayed in frame with V and J; all others were non-productive. CDR3 was defined by IMGT convention, running from the second conserved V-encoded cysteine to the conserved J-encoded phenylalanine. Sequences without an unambiguous match to a single V gene segment were excluded from the earlier analysis of over 500 of the donors. In an earlier analysis of 587 of the donors, V segments were called functional above 56.7% productive rearrangements and were called segregating when the between-donor standard deviation exceeded 5%. A statistical classification framework was built to diagnose cytomegalovirus status from the catalog of TCR beta chain sequences. A later analysis assigned V and J genes by comparing TCR nucleotide sequences with IMGT/GENE-DB human TR gene sequences. Using the TCRdist pipeline, a later analysis assigned CDR3 sequences along with most-parsimonious VDJ recombination scenarios. A later analysis defined each TCR beta chain by its CDR3 amino acid sequence plus V-gene family, and excluded reads lacking a unique V-gene family. In a later analysis, some 600 highly shared, low-generation-probability nucleotide sequences were removed to address suspected cross-contamination and a sequencing artifact. In a later analysis, a clonal expansion index for each public chain was calculated from normalized within-repertoire ranks of inferred template counts. In a later analysis, generation probabilities were computed using a VDJ recombination model fitted to out-of-frame rearrangements, and the results were checked against IGoR. A later analysis scored TCR-TCR, TCR-HLA and TCR-CMV co-occurrence with hypergeometric tests, applying a repertoire-size bias correction to TCR pairs. A later analysis estimated false discovery rates by permuting HLA or CMV assignments 20 times. A later analysis grouped co-occurring TCRs with DBSCAN, adding TCRdist sequence similarity when clustering within HLA-allele-positive subsets. Repertoires with fewer than 30,000 or more than 120,000 public chains were left out of co-occurrence clustering, as were a handful of repertoires with anomalous nucleotide sharing. The table was pulled from immuneACCESS by TCRdb, which kept in-frame rearrangements only. Such tables lose some clones; where checked, under half of the loss comes from unresolved V genes, and the rest has no known cause. The D gene and trimming were derived from the DNA, and the V and J assignments and clone size from that table. The sample table holds about 160,000 clones, of which roughly 80% were seen once. 6.5% to 7.5% of the sample is in the top ten clones.

In total, around 600 healthy bone marrow donors made up the cohort. All cohort members were sampled while nominally healthy, although unrecorded immune exposures were likely present. The donor tested CMV seropositive, placing the donor among the 289 seropositive members of the cohort. Every donor gave a peripheral blood sample, and the peripheral blood mononuclear cells from that sample were used for TCR beta sequencing. The Qiagen DNeasy Blood Extraction Kit was used to extract genomic DNA from the blood cell samples. In the case of this clone: There is no known antigen for this receptor. No much larger clone exists at a distance of one base, and base qualities are not known.

CDR1 ENHRY and CDR2 SYGVKD were looked up in the germline V gene. There are 17 amino acids in the CDR3, from cysteine to phenylalanine inclusive. Of all the DNA, just the CDR3 is kept, 51 bases in frame from base 1. The trim is 1 base for V and 1 base for J, with a gap of 11 bases between the germline ends. The sequencing input was PBMCs. The sequence links TRBV10-3 to TRBJ2-6; the D segment could be TRBD1, given 6 matching bases. The clonotype originates from a woman aged 25 to 45 in good health and CMV-seropositive. The CDR3 loop reads CAISEYKQGSGANVLTF. The DNA sequence is as follows: TGTGCCATCAGTGAGTACAAACAGGGATCTGGGGCCAACGTCCTGACTTTC.